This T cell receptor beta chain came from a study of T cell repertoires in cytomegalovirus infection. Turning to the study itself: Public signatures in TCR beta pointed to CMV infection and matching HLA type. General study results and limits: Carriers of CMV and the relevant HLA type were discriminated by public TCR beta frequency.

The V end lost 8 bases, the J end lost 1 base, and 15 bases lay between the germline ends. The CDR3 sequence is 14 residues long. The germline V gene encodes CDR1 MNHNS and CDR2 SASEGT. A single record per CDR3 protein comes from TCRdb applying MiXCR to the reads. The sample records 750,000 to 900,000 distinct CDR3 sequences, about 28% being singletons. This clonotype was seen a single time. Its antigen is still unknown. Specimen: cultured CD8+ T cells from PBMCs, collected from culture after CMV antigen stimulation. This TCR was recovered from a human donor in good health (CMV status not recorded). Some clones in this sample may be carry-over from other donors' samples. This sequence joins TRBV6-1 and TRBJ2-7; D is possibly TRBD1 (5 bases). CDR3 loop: CASGNLQGSYEQYV. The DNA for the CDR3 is TGTGCCAGCGGGAACCTCCAGGGTTCCTACGAGCAGTACGTC.